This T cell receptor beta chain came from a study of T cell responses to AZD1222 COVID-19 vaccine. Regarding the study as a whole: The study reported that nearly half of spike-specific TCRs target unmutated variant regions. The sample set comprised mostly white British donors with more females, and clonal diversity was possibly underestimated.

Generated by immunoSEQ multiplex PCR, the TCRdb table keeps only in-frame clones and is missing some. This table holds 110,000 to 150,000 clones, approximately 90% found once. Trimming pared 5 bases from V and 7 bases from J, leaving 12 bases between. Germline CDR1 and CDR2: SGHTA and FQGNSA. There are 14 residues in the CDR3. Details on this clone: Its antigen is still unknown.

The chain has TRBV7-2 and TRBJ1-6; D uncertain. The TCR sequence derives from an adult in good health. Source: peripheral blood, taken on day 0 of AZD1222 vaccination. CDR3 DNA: TGTGCCAGCAGCGCCCTCGACACCAATTCACCCCTCCACTTT. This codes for CASSALDTNSPLHF.